What follows are 6 T cell receptor beta chains derived from one specimen sequenced in a study of vaccination and CD4 T cells after COVID-19. The treatment is: approximately nine-day PBMC culture with coronavirus spike peptide pools or control peptides (ViraFEST assay). No antigen is known for these receptors. Oncomine TCR Beta short-read sequencing was applied to DNA from cultured CD4+ T cells. Each CDR3 protein gets one entry after TCRdb re-called the PCR reads with MiXCR. The sample yields about 6,000 distinct CDR3 sequences, about 75% seen once. Sequencing used CD4+ T cells from blood, cultured in vitro. Source of these receptors: a human donor who had recovered from COVID-19.

This clonotype was observed once. This rearrangement joins TRBV2 to TRBJ1-1; 11 bases are a match to TRBD1. The CDR3 length is 13 residues. CDR1 and CDR2 from the germline V gene are SNHLY and FYNNEI. V lost 5 bases to trimming and J lost 6 bases; unmatched junction nucleotides: 2. DNA of the CDR3: TGTGCCAGCAGTCCGGGACAGGGGGCTGAAGCTTTCTTT. It encodes CASSPGQGAEAFF.

The chain employs TRBV6-5 and TRBJ2-5; TRBD1 is a possible D gene (6 bases). The germline V gene encodes CDR1 MNHEY and CDR2 SVGAGI. With 6 bases removed from V and 2 bases from J, the gap between germline ends came to 16 bases. This CDR3 comprises 15 residues. The CDR3 protein is CASSYPQDSQETQYF. The CDR3 nucleotides are TGTGCCAGCAGCTACCCTCAGGACAGTCAAGAGACCCAGTACTTC.

V is TRBV11-2 and J is TRBJ2-3; 8 bases fit TRBD2. The CDR3 has 18 residues. Unmatched junction bases numbered 13, after V lost 4 bases and J lost 1 base. Germline values: CDR1 SGHAT, CDR2 FQNNGV. CDR3 amino acids: CASSSDVVGRAGTDTQYF. CDR3 nucleotides: TGTGCCAGCAGCTCGGATGTAGTCGGGAGGGCGGGCACAGATACGCAGTATTTT.

V gene TRBV6-1 combines with J gene TRBJ1-5, with TRBD1 matching 7 bases. The CDR3 runs 15 residues. Germline CDR1 is MNHNS and CDR2 is SASEGT. V gave up 7 bases and J gave up 0 bases; unmatched junction bases: 6. This CDR3 reads CASNKGTVSNQPQHF. CDR3 sequence (DNA): TGTGCCAGCAACAAAGGGACAGTTAGCAATCAGCCCCAGCATTTT.

The chain links TRBV5-4 to TRBJ1-2; 8 nucleotides align to TRBD1. V shed 4 bases and J 0 bases; nucleotides not matched to a gene: 8. The CDR3 is 16 residues long. Looked up from germline, CDR1 is SGHNT and CDR2 is YYREEE (reference sequence). CDR3: CASSLPGDRSNYGYTF. CDR3 coding DNA: TGTGCCAGCAGCCTGCCGGGGGACAGGTCTAACTATGGCTACACCTTC.

The chain employs TRBV28 and TRBJ1-5, with 11 bases fitting TRBD1. The length of the CDR3 is 18 residues. The germline V gene encodes CDR1 MDHEN and CDR2 SYDVKM. With 5 bases clipped from V and 4 bases from J, the junction kept 13 bases outside the gene matches. The CDR3 DNA reads as TGTGCCAGCAGTCGCCGGGGTTCCGGGACAGGGGGAAATCAGCCCCAGCATTTT. It yields the protein CASSRRGSGTGGNQPQHF.